This is a list of T cell receptor beta chains from one sample in a study of cytomegalovirus exposure and HLA in healthy donors. The data were produced by immunoSEQ multiplex PCR, yet TCRdb's version contains in-frame clones alone and is incomplete. In the table there are approximately 150,000 clones, 91% of which are singletons. Sequenced material: PBMCs. These receptors came from a woman between 18 and 29 years old in good health and CMV-seropositive. The conserved cysteine and the conserved F or W are not part of the CDR3 here.

V: TRBV7-2; CDR3: ASSIIFKPDTEAF
V: TRBV12-5; CDR3: ASGPGGRRESYEQY
V: TRBV2; CDR3: ASSLQGGTEAF
V: TRBV7-9; CDR3: ASSPGENTDTQY
V: TRBV28; CDR3: ASRRTSSYEQY
V: TRBV6-1; CDR3: ASGPVWSYEQY
V: TRBV27; CDR3: ASSPLRGGPEAF
V: TRBV4-3; CDR3: ASSQKTGPGLETQY
V: TRBV7-9; CDR3: ASSATRDTIY
V: TRBV28; CDR3: ASSSAGTGNHEQY
V: TRBV2; CDR3: ASRRQGGEQY
V: TRBV14; CDR3: ASSPSARTGNQPQH
V: TRBV9; CDR3: ASSVRAGTAQQF
V: TRBV5-1; CDR3: ASSSGLAGVVGTDTQY
V: TRBV27; CDR3: ASSLFWTSYEQY
V: TRBV27; CDR3: ASSGSGRGEAF
V: TRBV9; CDR3: ASSVHRVSSTDTQY
V: TRBV5-1; CDR3: ASSLGLAVGDTQY
V: TRBV7-9; CDR3: ASSLATNEHHNEKLF
V: TRBV27; CDR3: ASSPHRQGGTIY
V: TRBV5-1; CDR3: ASSLGGLSYEQY
V: TRBV13; CDR3: ASSLDPGTGTEAF
V: TRBV5-1; CDR3: ASSLGGQPTYEQY
V: TRBV7-8; CDR3: ASSFIENSPLH
V: TRBV6-6; CDR3: ASIYSPGAYEQY
V: TRBV9; CDR3: ASSVNRVRAGELF
V: TRBV2; CDR3: ASSVTPSKTGAEGADTQETQY
V: TRBV2; CDR3: ASSERGLAGPTSTDTQY
V: TRBV12-2; CDR3: ASRLEGTSGRRSAGELF
V: TRBV6-5; CDR3: ASSSRTSGGPVEQY
V: TRBV4-3; CDR3: ASSLSAGTSITGELF
V: TRBV4-3; CDR3: ASSQDPLAGEEQF
V: TRBV5-1; CDR3: ASSSGTGSQPQH
V: TRBV30; CDR3: ASAGGHHYEQY
V: TRBV7-9; CDR3: ASSIMGTLQETQY
V: TRBV9; CDR3: ASSVEAGPYEQF
V: TRBV14; CDR3: ASSQGTGEYEQY
V: TRBV2; CDR3: ASSEALQVDYEQY
V: TRBV7-2; CDR3: ASSLGALGSAGSYYEQY
V: TRBV30; CDR3: AWSAKGLDGYT
V: TRBV28; CDR3: ASSSVTGALYEQY
V: TRBV4-1; CDR3: ASSQVRAGASYNEQF
V: TRBV5-1; CDR3: ASSLARDRLTDTQY
V: TRBV7-6; CDR3: ASSLERPGLANTDTQY
V: TRBV7-7; CDR3: ASSQKARGYT
V: TRBV18; CDR3: ASSPVSKTDTQY
V: TRBV19; CDR3: ASSPRTSGKSSGANVLT
V: TRBV18; CDR3: ASSQRQGELNTEAF
V: TRBV5-5; CDR3: ASSLAPTGTGAEAF
V: TRBV6-5; CDR3: ASFRSGYT
V: TRBV4-2; CDR3: ASSQDRGGWPQH
V: TRBV27; CDR3: ASAPGVLGGYT
V: TRBV5-4; CDR3: ASSSSQQGAFTYNEQF
V: TRBV7-5; CDR3: VRSEGQGLNEQY
V: TRBV2; CDR3: ASSDPGGGTDTQY
V: TRBV7-9; CDR3: ASSSQGAYEQY
V: TRBV4-1; CDR3: ASSHPREPRSYT